The 10 T cell receptor beta chains below all came from one sample that was sequenced in a study of cytomegalovirus exposure and HLA in healthy donors. Primers for the PCR totalled 60 Vbeta and 13 Jbeta. Clones were read by immunoSEQ multiplex PCR, and TCRdb kept only the in-frame ones, dropping some. The sample shows approximately 160,000 clones, just under 80% of them seen only once. The material sequenced was PBMCs. The origin of the receptors is a woman aged 45-65 years in good health and CMV-seropositive.

V gene TRBV10-1 combines with J gene TRBJ2-4; a weak D match, TRBD2 (6 bases). Germline V gene data show CDR1 as WNHNN and CDR2 as SYGVQD (reference sequence). Trimming pared 4 bases from V and 3 bases from J, leaving 22 bases between. This CDR3 has 18 residues. The CDR3 DNA follows: TGCGCCAGCAGTGCCAGAGGGACGGGGGAGGCGGGCAAAAACATTCAGTACTTC. Protein product: CASSARGTGEAGKNIQYF.

V is TRBV2 and J is TRBJ2-7; D perhaps matches TRBD1 (5 bases). Trimming pared 4 bases from V and 3 bases from J, leaving 16 bases between. This CDR3 comprises 15 residues. Germline V CDR1 and CDR2: SNHLY, FYNNEI. CDR3 sequence (DNA): TGTGCCAGCAGTGGTGGCAGGGCTTATCACTACGAGCAGTACTTC. This translates into CASSGGRAYHYEQYF.

This clone occurred a few times. The J gene is TRBJ2-1, the V gene TRBV11-2; 8 bases line up with TRBD2. With V trimmed by 1 base and J by 0 bases, 5 bases remained unmatched. The CDR3 covers 17 residues. CDR1 SGHAT and CDR2 FQNNGV come from the germline V gene. The DNA for the CDR3 is TGTGCCAGCAGCTTAGCCTCGGGGGGGGTCTCCTACAATGAGCAGTTCTTC. This translates into CASSLASGGVSYNEQFF.

The chain uses TRBV25-1 and TRBJ1-4; TRBD1 is a possible D gene (5 bases). Trimming cost V 2 bases and J 16 bases, with 20 bases left between them. Germline loops: CDR1 MGHDK, CDR2 SYGVNS. The CDR3 loop spans 14 amino acids. CDR3 sequence: CASSEDSSSPDKFF. The DNA of the CDR3 is TGTGCCAGCAGTGAAGACAGTTCCTCTCCAGATAAGTTTTTT.

The chain links TRBV29-1 to TRBJ2-2; 8 bases match TRBD2. Germline V gene sequence: CDR1 SQVTM, CDR2 ANQGSEA. This CDR3 comprises 16 residues. The V and J ends lost 6 bases and 4 bases, in that order; junction bases with no gene match: 13. CDR3 protein: CSVPKAGAASTGELFF. CDR3 nucleotides: TGCAGCGTCCCGAAAGCGGGGGCCGCGAGCACCGGGGAGCTGTTTTTT.

This clone was picked up a small number of times. The J gene is TRBJ1-1, the V gene TRBV19; TRBD1 is a possible D gene (5 bases). CDR1 is LNHDA and CDR2 is SQIVND in the germline V gene (reference sequence). The CDR3 is 13 amino acids. V gave up 8 bases and J gave up 1 base, with 11 bases separating them. CDR3 region: CASGRQKNTEAFF. Here the CDR3 DNA reads TGTGCCAGTGGAAGACAGAAGAACACTGAAGCTTTCTTT. The full variable domain, completed using reference TRBV19 and TRBJ1-1, is DGGITQSPKYLFRKEGQNVTLSCEQNLNHDAMYWYRQDPGQGLRLIYYSQIVNDFQKGDIAEGYSVSREKKESFPLTVTSAQKNPTAFYLCASGRQKNTEAFFGQGTRLTVV.

As regards this clone: This same CDR3 is encoded by further DNA sequences in the sample. This chain links TRBV5-6 with TRBJ2-7, with D maybe TRBD2 (5 bases). The CDR3 length is 14 residues. V was trimmed by 0 bases and J by 1 base, leaving 8 bases between them. Germline V gene sequence: CDR1 SGHDT, CDR2 YYEEEE. The CDR3, as DNA: TGTGCCAGCAGCTTGGGCGGGTTTTCCTACGAGCAGTACTTC. Translated: CASSLGGFSYEQYF. Based on the CDR3 plus reference TRBV5-6 and TRBJ2-7, the full variable domain is DAGVTQSPTHLIKTRGQQVTLRCSPKSGHDTVSWYQQALGQGPQFIFQYYEEEERQRGNFPDRFSGHQFPNYSSELNVNALLLGDSALYLCASSLGGFSYEQYFGPGTRLTVT.

V gene TRBV25-1 combines with J gene TRBJ1-1; D is uncertain. The V end lost 7 bases, the J end lost 10 bases, and 19 bases lay between the germline ends. This CDR3 contains 13 residues. Per the germline V gene, CDR1 is MGHDK and CDR2 is SYGVNS. Written as DNA, the CDR3 is TGTGCCAGCACCCATCGCGGGGTGGAGGGAGCTTTCTTT. This translates into CASTHRGVEGAFF.

V usage is TRBV29-1 and J usage is TRBJ1-3, with 9 nucleotides matching TRBD1. There are 11 residues in the CDR3. The V gene end was trimmed by 5 bases and the J gene end by 8 bases; junction bases not matched to a gene: 1. Germline V gene sequence: CDR1 SQVTM, CDR2 ANQGSEA. This chain's CDR3 is CSVRQGDTIYF. CDR3 sequence (DNA): TGCAGCGTTAGACAGGGGGACACCATATATTTT.

The chain employs TRBV28 and TRBJ2-7, with D uncertain. The CDR3 sequence is 12 residues long. Trimming left V 1 base short and J 2 bases short, with 3 bases between. CDR1 and CDR2 from the germline V gene are MDHEN and SYDVKM. The chain's CDR3 is CASSLSTYEQYF. The CDR3 nucleotides read TGTGCCAGCAGTTTATCCACCTACGAGCAGTACTTC. The full variable domain, its missing parts supplied by reference TRBV28 and TRBJ2-7, is DVKVTQSSRYLVKRTGEKVFLECVQDMDHENMFWYRQDPGLGLRLIYFSYDVKMKEKGDIPEGYSVSREKKERFSLILESASTNQTSMYLCASSLSTYEQYFGPGTRLTVT.